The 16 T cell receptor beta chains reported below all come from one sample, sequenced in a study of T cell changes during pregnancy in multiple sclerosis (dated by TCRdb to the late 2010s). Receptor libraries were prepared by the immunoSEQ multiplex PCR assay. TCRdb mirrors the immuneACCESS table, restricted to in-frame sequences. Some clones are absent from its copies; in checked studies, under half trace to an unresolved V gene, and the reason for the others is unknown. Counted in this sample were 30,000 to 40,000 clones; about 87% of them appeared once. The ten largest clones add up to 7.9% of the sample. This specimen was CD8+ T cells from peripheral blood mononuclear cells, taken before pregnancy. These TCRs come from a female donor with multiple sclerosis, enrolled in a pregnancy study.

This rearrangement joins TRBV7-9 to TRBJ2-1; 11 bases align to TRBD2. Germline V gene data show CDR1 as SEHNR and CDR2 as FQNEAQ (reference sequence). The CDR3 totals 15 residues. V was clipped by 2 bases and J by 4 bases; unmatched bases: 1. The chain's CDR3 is CASSLLAGGYNEQFF. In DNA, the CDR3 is TGTGCCAGCAGCTTATTAGCGGGAGGGTACAATGAGCAGTTCTTC.

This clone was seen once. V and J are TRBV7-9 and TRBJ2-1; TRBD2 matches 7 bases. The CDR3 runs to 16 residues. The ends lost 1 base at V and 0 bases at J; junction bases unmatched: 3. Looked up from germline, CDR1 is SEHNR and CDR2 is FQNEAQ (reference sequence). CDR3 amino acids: CASSLGGGYSYNEQFF. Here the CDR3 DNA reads TGTGCCAGCAGCTTAGGGGGGGGGTACTCCTACAATGAGCAGTTCTTC.

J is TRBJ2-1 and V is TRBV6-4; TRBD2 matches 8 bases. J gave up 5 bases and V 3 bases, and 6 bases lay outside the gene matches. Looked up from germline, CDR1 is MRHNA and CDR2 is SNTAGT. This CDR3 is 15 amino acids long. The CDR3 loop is CASSERLAGNNEQFF. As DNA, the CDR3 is TGTGCCAGCAGTGAACGTCTAGCGGGTAACAATGAGCAGTTCTTC.

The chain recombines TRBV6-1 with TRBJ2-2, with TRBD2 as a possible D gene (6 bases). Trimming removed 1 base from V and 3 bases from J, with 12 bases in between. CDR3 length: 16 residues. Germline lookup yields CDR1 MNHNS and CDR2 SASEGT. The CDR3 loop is CASSEDFGGYTGELFF. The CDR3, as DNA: TGTGCCAGCAGTGAAGACTTTGGGGGGTACACCGGGGAGCTGTTTTTT.

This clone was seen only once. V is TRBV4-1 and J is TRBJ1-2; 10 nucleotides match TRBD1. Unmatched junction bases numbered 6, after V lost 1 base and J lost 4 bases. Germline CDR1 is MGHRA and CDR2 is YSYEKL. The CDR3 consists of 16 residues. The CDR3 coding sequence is TGCGCCAGCAGCCAAGGAGGGACAGGGGTGGGCTATGGCTACACCTTC. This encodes CASSQGGTGVGYGYTF.

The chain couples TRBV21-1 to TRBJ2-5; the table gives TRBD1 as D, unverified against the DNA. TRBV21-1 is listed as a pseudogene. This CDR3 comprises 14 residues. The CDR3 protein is CASSTRDTQETQYF. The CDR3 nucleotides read TGTGCCAGCAGCACCCGGGACACACAAGAGACCCAGTACTTC.

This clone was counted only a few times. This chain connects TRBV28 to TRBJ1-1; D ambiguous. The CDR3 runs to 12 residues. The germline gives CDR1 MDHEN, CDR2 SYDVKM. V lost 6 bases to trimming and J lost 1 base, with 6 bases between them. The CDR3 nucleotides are TGTGCCAGCAGAAGAGGGAACACTGAAGCTTTCTTT. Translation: CASRRGNTEAFF.

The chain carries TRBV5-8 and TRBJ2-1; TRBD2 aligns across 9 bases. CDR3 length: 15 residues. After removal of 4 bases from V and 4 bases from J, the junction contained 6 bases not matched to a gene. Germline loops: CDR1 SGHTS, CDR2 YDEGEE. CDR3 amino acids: CASSLSGGAYNEQFF. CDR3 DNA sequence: TGTGCCAGCAGCCTTAGCGGGGGAGCGTACAATGAGCAGTTCTTC.

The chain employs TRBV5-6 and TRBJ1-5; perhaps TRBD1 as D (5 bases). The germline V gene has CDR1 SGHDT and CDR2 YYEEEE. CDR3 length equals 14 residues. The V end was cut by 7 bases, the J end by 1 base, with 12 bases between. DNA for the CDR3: TGTGCCAGCGGGGGGTCAGGGAGCAATCAGCCCCAGCATTTT. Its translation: CASGGSGSNQPQHF.

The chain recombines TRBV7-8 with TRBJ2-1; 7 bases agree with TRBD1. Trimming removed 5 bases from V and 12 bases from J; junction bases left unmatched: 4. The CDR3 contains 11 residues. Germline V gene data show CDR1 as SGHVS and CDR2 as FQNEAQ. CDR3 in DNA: TGTGCCAGCAGCCAGGGGACAGCGCAGTTCTTC. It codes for CASSQGTAQFF.

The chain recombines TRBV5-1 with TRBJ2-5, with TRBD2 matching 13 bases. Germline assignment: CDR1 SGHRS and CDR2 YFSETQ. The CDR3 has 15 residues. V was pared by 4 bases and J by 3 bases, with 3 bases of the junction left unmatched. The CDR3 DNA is TGCGCCAGCAGCCCTGGGACTAGCGGGGAAGAGACCCAGTACTTC. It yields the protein CASSPGTSGEETQYF. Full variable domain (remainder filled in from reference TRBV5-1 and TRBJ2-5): KAGVTQTPRYLIKTRGQQVTLSCSPISGHRSVSWYQQTPGQGLQFLFEYFSETQRNKGNFPGRFSGRQFSNSRSEMNVSTLELGDSALYLCASSPGTSGEETQYFGPGTRLLVL.

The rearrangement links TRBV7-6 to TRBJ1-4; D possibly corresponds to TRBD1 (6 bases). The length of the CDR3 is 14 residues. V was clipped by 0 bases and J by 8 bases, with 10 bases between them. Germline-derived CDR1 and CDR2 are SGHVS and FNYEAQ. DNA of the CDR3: TGTGCCAGCAGCTTAGCCAGGGGAAAAGAAAAACTGTTTTTT. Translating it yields CASSLARGKEKLFF.

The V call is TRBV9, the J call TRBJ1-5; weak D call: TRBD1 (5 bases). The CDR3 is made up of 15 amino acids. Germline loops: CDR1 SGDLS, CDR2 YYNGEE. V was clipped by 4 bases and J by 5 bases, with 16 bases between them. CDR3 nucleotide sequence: TGTGCCAGCAGCCCAAGCGGGGGTCCCCATCAGCCCCAGCATTTT. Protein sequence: CASSPSGGPHQPQHF. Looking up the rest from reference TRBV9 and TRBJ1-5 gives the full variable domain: DSGVTQTPKHLITATGQRVTLRCSPRSGDLSVYWYQQSLDQGLQFLIQYYNGEERAKGNILERFSAQQFPDLHSELNLSSLELGDSALYFCASSPSGGPHQPQHFGDGTRLSIL.

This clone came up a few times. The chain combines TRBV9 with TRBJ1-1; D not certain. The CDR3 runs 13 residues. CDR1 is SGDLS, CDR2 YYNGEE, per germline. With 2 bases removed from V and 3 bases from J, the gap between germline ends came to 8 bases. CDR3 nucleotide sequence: TGTGCCAGCAGCGTCGAGGGAGACACTGAAGCTTTCTTT. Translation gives CASSVEGDTEAFF.

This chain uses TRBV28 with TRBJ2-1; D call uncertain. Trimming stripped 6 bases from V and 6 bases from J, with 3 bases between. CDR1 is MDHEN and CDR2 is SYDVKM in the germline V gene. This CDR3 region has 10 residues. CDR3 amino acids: CASSSNEQFF. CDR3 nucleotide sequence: TGTGCCAGCAGCTCCAATGAGCAGTTCTTC. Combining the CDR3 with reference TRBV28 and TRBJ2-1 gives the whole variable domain DVKVTQSSRYLVKRTGEKVFLECVQDMDHENMFWYRQDPGLGLRLIYFSYDVKMKEKGDIPEGYSVSREKKERFSLILESASTNQTSMYLCASSSNEQFFGPGTRLTVL.

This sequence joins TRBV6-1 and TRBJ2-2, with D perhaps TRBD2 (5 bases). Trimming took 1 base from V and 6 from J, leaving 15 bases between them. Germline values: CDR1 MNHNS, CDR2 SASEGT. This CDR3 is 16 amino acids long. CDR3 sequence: CASSEVVLASAGELFF. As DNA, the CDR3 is TGTGCCAGCAGTGAAGTGGTGCTAGCCTCGGCCGGGGAGCTGTTTTTT.